This T cell receptor beta chain originates from a study of identical twins. Trimming took off 5 bases at V and 5 bases at J, with 6 bases between the two ends. This CDR3 spans 11 amino acids. MiXCR, run by TCRdb on the 5' RACE reads, gives a single entry per CDR3 protein. The repertoire includes more than 400,000 distinct CDR3 sequences, roughly 15% of them detected once, and around 0.48% sits in the top ten. Study-level findings and limits: Whereas memory repertoires showed no such difference, abundant cord blood beta clonotypes carried fewer insertions. Invariant MAIT and iNKT cells are populations that could partly confound zero-insertion analyses. Conclusions were drawn cross-sectionally by statistical analysis, without following the same donors.

This clonotype was counted ten times or more. The antigen remains undetermined. Another study also made use of these data, one on yellow fever vaccine responses in identical twins. Turning to that study: As reported, the vaccine T cell response of twins seemed partly convergent and partly personalized.

This chain links TRBV12-3 or TRBV12-4 with TRBJ1-2; D is unresolved. Sequenced sample: CD4+ T cells sorted from blood. The sequence came from a woman aged 18-35 years in good health. The chain's CDR3 is CASSLDYGYTF. The CDR3 region has the DNA TGTGCCAGCAGTCTGGATTATGGCTACACCTTC.